A selection of T cell receptor beta chains follows, all from one sample in a study of cytomegalovirus exposure and HLA in healthy donors. The assay was immunoSEQ multiplex PCR, and TCRdb's table has in-frame clones only and misses some. The sample records about 150,000 clones, over 65% being singletons. The sequenced sample was PBMCs. The source is a young man in good health and CMV-seronegative. CDR3s include the opening cysteine and the closing phenylalanine or tryptophan. D genes are given only for firm matches. The size of a clone is reported for some rows only, either as once, few or many, or as a class for expanded clones.

V gene: TRBV21-1
J gene: TRBJ2-5
clone size: few
D gene: -
CDR3 protein: CASSGQGLQETQYF
CDR3 DNA: TGTGCCAGCAGCGGACAGGGCTTACAAGAGACCCAGTACTTC

V gene: TRBV5-6
J gene: TRBJ2-2
clone size: once
D gene: -
CDR3 protein: CASSSPLGGATDTGELFF
CDR3 DNA: TGTGCCAGCAGCTCACCCTTGGGGGGGGCGACGGACACCGGGGAGCTGTTTTTT

V gene: TRBV29-1
J gene: TRBJ1-1
clone size: once
D gene: TRBD1
CDR3 protein: CSVEVPGGITEAFF
CDR3 DNA: TGCAGCGTTGAAGTCCCAGGGGGCATAACTGAAGCTTTCTTT

V gene: TRBV27
J gene: TRBJ1-6
clone size: -
D gene: TRBD1
CDR3 protein: CASSSGTENNSPLHF
CDR3 DNA: TGTGCCAGCAGTTCCGGGACAGAAAATAATTCACCCCTCCACTTT

V gene: TRBV9
J gene: TRBJ1-2
clone size: -
D gene: TRBD1
CDR3 protein: CASSVEEGAIEYGYTF
CDR3 DNA: TGTGCCAGCAGCGTAGAGGAGGGGGCGATAGAGTATGGCTACACCTTC

V gene: TRBV30
J gene: TRBJ1-1
clone size: -
D gene: TRBD1
CDR3 protein: CAWRTGGWGTEAFF
CDR3 DNA: TGTGCCTGGAGAACAGGGGGCTGGGGCACTGAAGCTTTCTTT

V gene: TRBV7-8
J gene: TRBJ2-5
clone size: once
D gene: TRBD2
CDR3 protein: CASSELAGGIQEAQYF
CDR3 DNA: TGTGCCAGCAGCGAACTAGCGGGGGGAATCCAAGAGGCCCAGTACTTC

V gene: TRBV7-6
J gene: TRBJ2-5
clone size: -
D gene: -
CDR3 protein: CASSKTGQETQYF
CDR3 DNA: TGTGCCAGCAGCAAGACAGGCCAAGAGACCCAGTACTTC

V gene: TRBV6-1
J gene: TRBJ2-2
clone size: once
D gene: TRBD1
CDR3 protein: CASSERQGAGELFF
CDR3 DNA: TGTGCCAGCAGTGAACGGCAGGGGGCCGGGGAGCTGTTTTTT

V gene: TRBV15
J gene: TRBJ2-1
clone size: -
D gene: TRBD2
CDR3 protein: CATSRGLAGGDNEQFF
CDR3 DNA: TGTGCCACCAGCAGAGGACTAGCGGGGGGGGATAATGAGCAGTTCTTC

V gene: TRBV5-1
J gene: TRBJ1-2
clone size: -
D gene: TRBD1
CDR3 protein: CASSSRDRYGYTF
CDR3 DNA: TGCGCCAGCAGCTCCCGGGACAGGTATGGCTACACCTTC

V gene: TRBV19
J gene: TRBJ1-5
clone size: -
D gene: TRBD1
CDR3 protein: CASKSGTGRMYSNQPQHF
CDR3 DNA: TGTGCCAGTAAGTCCGGGACAGGGAGGATGTATAGCAATCAGCCCCAGCATTTT

V gene: TRBV29-1
J gene: TRBJ1-1
clone size: -
D gene: TRBD1
CDR3 protein: CSVDRTGNTEAFF
CDR3 DNA: TGCAGCGTTGATCGGACAGGGAACACTGAAGCTTTCTTT

V gene: TRBV21-1
J gene: TRBJ2-7
clone size: -
D gene: -
CDR3 protein: CASSTYRDRGPGEQYF
CDR3 DNA: TGTGCCAGCAGCACTTACCGGGACAGGGGGCCTGGCGAGCAGTACTTC

V gene: TRBV7-6
J gene: TRBJ2-5
clone size: -
D gene: TRBD2
CDR3 protein: CASSAGFGGEETQYF
CDR3 DNA: TGTGCCAGCAGCGCCGGGTTCGGGGGGGAAGAGACCCAGTACTTC

V gene: TRBV15
J gene: TRBJ2-1
clone size: -
D gene: TRBD2
CDR3 protein: CATSRDIAGGPGNEQFF
CDR3 DNA: TGTGCCACCAGCAGGGATATAGCGGGGGGGCCGGGGAATGAGCAGTTCTTC

V gene: TRBV28
J gene: TRBJ2-1
clone size: -
D gene: -
CDR3 protein: CASSLEGPDEQFF
CDR3 DNA: TGTGCCAGCAGTTTAGAGGGCCCGGATGAGCAATTCTTC

V gene: TRBV9
J gene: TRBJ1-1
clone size: -
D gene: -
CDR3 protein: CASSLGKRPEAFF
CDR3 DNA: TGTGCCAGCAGCCTAGGGAAGCGGCCTGAAGCTTTCTTT

V gene: TRBV6-5
J gene: TRBJ1-6
clone size: few
D gene: TRBD1
CDR3 protein: CASRTGWNSPLHF
CDR3 DNA: TGTGCCAGCCGGACAGGGTGGAATTCACCCCTCCACTTT

V gene: TRBV19
J gene: TRBJ1-2
clone size: few
D gene: -
CDR3 protein: CASSPWETLDYGYTF
CDR3 DNA: TGTGCCAGTAGTCCCTGGGAGACCCTCGACTATGGCTACACCTTC

V gene: TRBV7-9
J gene: TRBJ2-5
clone size: -
D gene: -
CDR3 protein: CASSHEATQYF
CDR3 DNA: TGTGCCAGCAGCCACGAAGCGACCCAGTACTTC

V gene: TRBV7-2
J gene: TRBJ1-6
clone size: -
D gene: -
CDR3 protein: CASSLGDNNSPLHF
CDR3 DNA: TGTGCCAGCAGCTTAGGGGACAATAATTCACCCCTCCACTTT

V gene: TRBV5-1
J gene: TRBJ1-5
clone size: -
D gene: -
CDR3 protein: CASSPGTEGILQPQNF
CDR3 DNA: TGCGCCAGCAGCCCGGGGACTGAGGGAATCCTCCAGCCCCAGAATTTT

V gene: TRBV28
J gene: TRBJ1-2
clone size: -
D gene: TRBD1
CDR3 protein: CASSSQGAESTYGYTF
CDR3 DNA: TGTGCCAGCAGTTCCCAGGGGGCCGAGTCCACATATGGCTACACCTTC

V gene: TRBV7-9
J gene: TRBJ2-1
clone size: -
D gene: -
CDR3 protein: CASSSRGDASYNEQFF
CDR3 DNA: TGTGCCAGCAGCTCCCGCGGGGACGCGTCCTACAATGAGCAGTTCTTC

V gene: TRBV2
J gene: TRBJ1-4
clone size: -
D gene: -
CDR3 protein: CASSTEPGTNEKLFF
CDR3 DNA: TGTGCCAGCAGTACAGAACCTGGGACTAATGAAAAACTGTTTTTT

V gene: TRBV11-3
J gene: TRBJ1-6
clone size: -
D gene: -
CDR3 protein: CASSLVRRYNSPLHF
CDR3 DNA: TGTGCCAGCAGCTTAGTCAGGCGTTATAATTCACCCCTCCACTTT

V gene: TRBV9
J gene: TRBJ1-6
clone size: -
D gene: -
CDR3 protein: CASSTDRGGSYNSPLHF
CDR3 DNA: TGTGCCAGCAGCACCGACCGGGGGGGATCCTATAATTCACCCCTCCACTTT

V gene: TRBV29-1
J gene: TRBJ2-7
clone size: -
D gene: TRBD1
CDR3 protein: CSVVPRGQYEQYF
CDR3 DNA: TGCAGCGTTGTTCCCAGGGGGCAATACGAGCAGTACTTC

V gene: TRBV19
J gene: TRBJ1-6
clone size: -
D gene: -
CDR3 protein: CASSSSNSPLNF
CDR3 DNA: TGTGCCAGTAGTTCCAGTAATTCACCCCTCAACTTT

V gene: TRBV9
J gene: TRBJ2-3
clone size: -
D gene: TRBD2
CDR3 protein: CASSVVVAGSTDTQYF
CDR3 DNA: TGTGCCAGCAGCGTAGTAGTAGCGGGGAGCACAGATACGCAGTATTTT

V gene: TRBV9
J gene: TRBJ1-6
clone size: -
D gene: -
CDR3 protein: CASSVGGESNSPLHF
CDR3 DNA: TGTGCCAGCAGCGTAGGAGGTGAAAGTAATTCACCCCTCCACTTT

V gene: TRBV2
J gene: TRBJ2-3
clone size: -
D gene: TRBD2
CDR3 protein: CASMLGGVDTQYF
CDR3 DNA: TGTGCCAGCATGCTTGGGGGGGTAGATACGCAGTATTTT

V gene: TRBV11-2
J gene: TRBJ2-7
clone size: -
D gene: TRBD1
CDR3 protein: CASTQGGVHYEQYF
CDR3 DNA: TGTGCCAGCACCCAAGGGGGCGTCCACTACGAGCAGTACTTC

V gene: TRBV5-1
J gene: TRBJ1-2
clone size: few
D gene: TRBD1
CDR3 protein: CASSLDQGARGYTF
CDR3 DNA: TGCGCCAGCAGCTTGGACCAGGGGGCGAGGGGCTACACCTTC